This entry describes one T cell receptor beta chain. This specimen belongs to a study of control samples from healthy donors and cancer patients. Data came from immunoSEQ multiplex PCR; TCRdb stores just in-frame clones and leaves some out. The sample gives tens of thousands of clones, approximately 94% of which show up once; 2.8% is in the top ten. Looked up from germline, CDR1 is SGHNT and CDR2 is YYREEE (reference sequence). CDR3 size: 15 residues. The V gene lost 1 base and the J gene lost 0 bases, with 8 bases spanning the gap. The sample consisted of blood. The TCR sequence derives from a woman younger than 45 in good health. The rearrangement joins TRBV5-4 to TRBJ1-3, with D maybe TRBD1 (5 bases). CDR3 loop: CASSLPGLSGNTIYF. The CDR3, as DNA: TGTGCCAGCAGCTTGCCAGGGCTCTCTGGAAACACCATATATTTT.